This entry lists 25 T cell receptor beta chains sequenced from one sample in a study of radiation and T cells in renal cell carcinoma. Time point reported: baseline pretreatment blood. The treatment denotes: 15 Gy SBRT to primary tumor, nephrectomy 4 weeks later. TCRdb keeps only in-frame clones here, not all; method: immunoSEQ multiplex PCR. Of over 120,000 clones in the sample, 88% were seen once. This sample comprised blood, obtained from a patient whose treatment included radiotherapy and nephrectomy. The source is a woman aged 45-59 years with renal cell carcinoma.

As DNA, the CDR3 is TGTGCCAGCAGCGTATTTCAAGATACGCAGTATTTT. It codes for CASSVFQDTQYF. The chain has TRBV9 and TRBJ2-3; D is unclear. V was clipped by 1 base and J by 5 bases, with 5 bases between them. Looked up from germline, CDR1 is SGDLS and CDR2 is YYNGEE. This CDR3 has 12 residues.

The V call is TRBV7-6, the J call TRBJ2-1; TRBD2 matches at 8 bases. Germline loops: CDR1 SGHVS, CDR2 FNYEAQ. There are 15 residues in the CDR3. After removal of 4 bases from V and 4 bases from J, the junction contained 6 bases not matched to a gene. The DNA of the CDR3 is TGTGCCAGCAGCTCGGGACTAGGAGGGTACAATGAGCAGTTCTTC. The encoded protein is CASSSGLGGYNEQFF.

This chain uses TRBV7-3 with TRBJ2-7; a possible D gene is TRBD1 (5 bases). Looked up from germline, CDR1 is SGHTA and CDR2 is FQGTGA. The CDR3 sequence is 13 residues long. V lost 3 bases and J lost 6, with 12 bases in between. CDR3 sequence (DNA): TGTGCCAGCAGCTTTTGGGGCGGTAGCGAGCAGTACTTC. Its protein is CASSFWGGSEQYF.

V is TRBV5-1 and J is TRBJ2-1, with 8 bases identical to TRBD1. The length of the CDR3 is 16 residues. The germline V gene has CDR1 SGHRS and CDR2 YFSETQ. V lost 4 bases, J lost 2 bases, and 8 bases stayed unmatched. CDR3 amino acids: CASSPGQEVTYNEQFF. CDR3 sequence (DNA): TGCGCCAGCAGCCCGGGACAGGAGGTCACCTACAATGAGCAGTTCTTC.

J is TRBJ1-1 and V is TRBV6-1; 9 bases are a match to TRBD1. V lost 1 base to trimming and J lost 5 bases; unmatched junction nucleotides: 5. The CDR3 is 15 residues long. CDR1 MNHNS and CDR2 SASEGT come from the germline V gene. The CDR3 bases are TGTGCCAGCAGTGAAGGAGGGACAGGGTCAACTGAAGCTTTCTTT. It codes for CASSEGGTGSTEAFF.

The chain recombines TRBV2 with TRBJ2-1; 8 nucleotides match TRBD2. The CDR3 runs to 15 residues. Germline V lookup: CDR1 SNHLY, CDR2 FYNNEI. V was clipped by 4 bases and J by 2 bases; unmatched bases: 4. The CDR3, as DNA: TGTGCCAGCAGTGCATTCGGGGGGGCCTACAATGAGCAGTTCTTC. Amino acid sequence: CASSAFGGAYNEQFF.

This clone was observed a single time. This chain links TRBV19 with TRBJ2-6; D is perhaps TRBD1 or TRBD2 (6 bases each). CDR1 and CDR2 from the germline V gene are LNHDA and SQIVND (reference sequence). This CDR3 has 17 amino acids. Trimming took off 4 bases at V and 2 bases at J, with 15 bases between the two ends. CDR3 loop: CASSRGGGGTGANVLTF. CDR3 coding DNA: TGTGCCAGTAGTAGAGGCGGAGGGGGTACTGGGGCCAACGTCCTGACTTTC.

A single count supports this clone. The V call is TRBV4-3, the J call TRBJ1-3; 7 bases match TRBD1. After removal of 3 bases from V and 0 bases from J, the junction contained 5 bases not matched to a gene. Germline CDR1 reads LGHNA; CDR2 reads YSLEER. The CDR3 has 16 amino acids. CDR3 coding DNA: TGCGCCAGCAGCCAGGGGGGACAGACCTCTGGAAACACCATATATTTT. Translation: CASSQGGQTSGNTIYF.

The V and J genes are TRBV25-1 and TRBJ2-7, with D unresolved. Germline values: CDR1 MGHDK, CDR2 SYGVNS. The length of the CDR3 is 14 residues. Trimming stripped 5 bases from V and 2 bases from J, with 13 bases between. As DNA, the CDR3 is TGTGCCAGCAGTCGTCGCTCGCCACCCTACGAGCAGTACTTC. Amino acid sequence: CASSRRSPPYEQYF.

V gene TRBV5-1 combines with J gene TRBJ2-7; no clear D. V gave up 2 bases and J gave up 1 base, with 10 bases separating them. The CDR3 is 14 residues long. Germline assignment: CDR1 SGHRS and CDR2 YFSETQ. CDR3 region: CASSFQPSSYEQYF. The CDR3 coding sequence is TGCGCCAGCAGCTTCCAGCCTTCATCCTACGAGCAGTACTTC. Using reference TRBV5-1 and TRBJ2-7 for the parts outside the CDR3, the full variable domain is KAGVTQTPRYLIKTRGQQVTLSCSPISGHRSVSWYQQTPGQGLQFLFEYFSETQRNKGNFPGRFSGRQFSNSRSEMNVSTLELGDSALYLCASSFQPSSYEQYFGPGTRLTVT.

The CDR3 here is CASSKFRQRTGELFF. The CDR3 DNA follows: TGTGCCAGCAGCAAATTCCGACAGCGAACCGGGGAGCTGTTTTTT. The genes are TRBV21-1 and TRBJ2-2; the table's TRBD1 call for D was not verified on the DNA. TRBV21-1 is a recognized pseudogene. The CDR3 has 15 amino acids.

This chain joins TRBV7-3 and TRBJ1-4; no clear D gene. Germline-derived CDR1 and CDR2 are SGHTA and FQGTGA. V dropped 2 bases and J dropped 0 bases, with 7 bases sitting between them. The CDR3 totals 15 residues. The CDR3 spells CASSLDTATNEKLFF. The DNA for the CDR3 is TGTGCCAGCAGCTTAGATACAGCAACTAATGAAAAACTGTTTTTT.

The rearrangement links TRBV4-3 to TRBJ2-7, with TRBD1 as a possible D gene (6 bases). Trimming took 4 bases from V and 2 from J, leaving 21 bases between them. This CDR3 is built from 17 residues. Germline CDR1 reads LGHNA; CDR2 reads YSLEER. The CDR3 sequence: CASSLNAGTRPTYEQYF. In DNA, the CDR3 is TGCGCCAGCAGCCTCAACGCCGGGACAAGGCCTACCTACGAGCAGTACTTC.

Note on this clone: This sample also contains other DNA sequences that code for the same CDR3. This chain joins TRBV5-5 and TRBJ1-6; D call uncertain. The CDR3 has 13 amino acids. The V end lost 5 bases, the J end lost 7 bases, and 10 bases lay between the germline ends. Germline V gene data show CDR1 as SGHKS and CDR2 as YYEKEE (reference sequence). The CDR3 sequence: CASSLGGNSPLHF. CDR3 DNA sequence: TGTGCCAGCAGTCTGGGCGGGAATTCACCCCTCCACTTT.

A note on this clone: One base away lies a much larger clone, so this may be a sequencing read error. J is TRBJ1-1 and V is TRBV29-1, with 7 bases aligning to TRBD1. The germline CDR1 and CDR2 sequences are SQVTM and ANQGSEA. This CDR3 region has 14 residues. J gave up 6 bases and V 6 bases, and 13 bases lay outside the gene matches. CDR3 in DNA: TGCAGCGTCGTAAGACAGGGTAGCAGAGCTGAAGCTTTCTTT. Its protein product is CSVVRQGSRAEAFF.

The chain is built from TRBV9 and TRBJ2-5; the D is unclear. This CDR3 spans 15 amino acids. Germline CDR1 and CDR2: SGDLS and YYNGEE. The V gene lost 0 bases and the J gene lost 6 bases, with 15 bases spanning the gap. Written as DNA, the CDR3 is TGTGCCAGCAGCGTAGCCTCTGATGGGATTCAGACCCAGTACTTC. Translated: CASSVASDGIQTQYF.

This clone has a handful of counts. This sequence joins TRBV5-4 and TRBJ1-3, with TRBD1 identical over 7 bases. After removal of 1 base from V and 0 bases from J, the junction contained 7 bases not matched to a gene. This CDR3 has 17 residues. CDR1 SGHNT and CDR2 YYREEE come from the germline V gene (reference sequence). Here the CDR3 DNA reads TGTGCCAGCAGCTTGAGGGCAGGGGGAATCTCTGGAAACACCATATATTTT. It yields the protein CASSLRAGGISGNTIYF.

The V and J genes are TRBV9 and TRBJ2-7; D could derive from TRBD1 or TRBD2 (6 bases each). The CDR3 runs to 14 residues. V was clipped by 2 bases and J by 6 bases, with 15 bases between them. Germline CDR1 SGDLS, CDR2 YYNGEE. This CDR3 reads CASSVSGGPGEQYF. The CDR3 nucleotides read TGTGCCAGCAGCGTTTCCGGGGGCCCAGGCGAGCAGTACTTC.

The chain has TRBV6-5 and TRBJ1-6; D not resolved. The V end lost 2 bases, the J end lost 14 bases, and 7 bases lay between the germline ends. The CDR3 spans 11 residues. Germline values: CDR1 MNHEY, CDR2 SVGAGI. This chain's CDR3 is CASSYGESLHF. Here the CDR3 DNA reads TGTGCCAGCAGTTACGGGGAATCCCTCCACTTT.

This clone was counted many times. V gene TRBV5-1 combines with J gene TRBJ1-1; no definite D call. The CDR3 totals 14 residues. Germline V gene sequence: CDR1 SGHRS, CDR2 YFSETQ. Trimming shortened V by 5 bases and J by 2 bases, and 13 bases separated the two germline ends. The CDR3 sequence is CASRVRTENTEAFF. DNA for the CDR3: TGCGCCAGCAGGGTCAGAACAGAAAACACTGAAGCTTTCTTT.

The chain employs TRBV29-1 and TRBJ2-3, with 10 bases that match TRBD2. This CDR3 contains 14 residues. With 8 bases clipped from V and 2 bases from J, the junction kept 7 bases outside the gene matches. Germline loops: CDR1 SQVTM, CDR2 ANQGSEA. This CDR3 reads CSLSGGEDTDTQYF. As DNA, the CDR3 is TGCAGCCTCAGCGGGGGGGAGGACACAGATACGCAGTATTTT.

The rearrangement uses TRBV2 and TRBJ2-5, with TRBD2 matching over 15 bases. CDR3 size: 18 residues. V dropped 1 base and J dropped 2; count of bases not matched to a gene: 5. Germline CDR1 and CDR2: SNHLY and FYNNEI. The DNA for the CDR3 is TGTGCCAGCAGTGAAGGGGGACTAGCGGGGGGCCCACAAGAGACCCAGTACTTC. This codes for CASSEGGLAGGPQETQYF.

This chain joins TRBV15 and TRBJ1-6, with D uncertain. Germline V gives CDR1 LNHNV, CDR2 YYDKDF (reference sequence). V dropped 0 bases and J dropped 3 bases, with 9 bases sitting between them. This CDR3 contains 16 residues. CDR3 loop: CATSRDLGLYNSPLHF. The CDR3 DNA reads TGTGCCACCAGCAGAGATTTAGGACTCTATAATTCACCCCTCCACTTT.

The chain couples TRBV5-6 to TRBJ1-2, with D perhaps matching TRBD1 (5 bases). Deletions cut 5 bases from V and 2 bases from J, with 13 bases between. Germline lookup yields CDR1 SGHDT and CDR2 YYEEEE. This CDR3 is built from 14 residues. Here the CDR3 reads CASSMGQRNYGYTF. The CDR3 region has the DNA TGTGCCAGCAGTATGGGGCAGAGAAACTATGGCTACACCTTC.

The rearrangement joins TRBV6-5 to TRBJ1-2, with D perhaps TRBD1 (5 bases). V was pared by 6 bases and J by 0 bases, with 11 bases between. The CDR3 length is 14 residues. From germline, CDR1 is MNHEY and CDR2 SVGAGI. In DNA form, the CDR3 reads TGTGCCAGCAGCTCGAGGGGATCTAACTATGGCTACACCTTC. This translates into CASSSRGSNYGYTF.